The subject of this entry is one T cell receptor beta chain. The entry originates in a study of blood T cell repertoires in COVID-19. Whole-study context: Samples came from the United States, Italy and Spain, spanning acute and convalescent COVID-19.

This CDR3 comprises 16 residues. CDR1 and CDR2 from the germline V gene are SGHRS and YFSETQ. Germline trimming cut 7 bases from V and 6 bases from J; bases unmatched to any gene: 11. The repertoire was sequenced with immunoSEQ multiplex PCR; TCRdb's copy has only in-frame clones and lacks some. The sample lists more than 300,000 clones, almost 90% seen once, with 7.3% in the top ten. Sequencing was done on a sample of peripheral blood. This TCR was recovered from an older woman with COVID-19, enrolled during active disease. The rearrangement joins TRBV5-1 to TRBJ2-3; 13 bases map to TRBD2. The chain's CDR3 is CASVWGGLAGPDTQYF. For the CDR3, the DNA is TGCGCCAGCGTCTGGGGGGGACTAGCGGGGCCGGATACGCAGTATTTT. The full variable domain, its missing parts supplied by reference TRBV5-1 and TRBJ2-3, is KAGVTQTPRYLIKTRGQQVTLSCSPISGHRSVSWYQQTPGQGLQFLFEYFSETQRNKGNFPGRFSGRQFSNSRSEMNVSTLELGDSALYLCASVWGGLAGPDTQYFGPGTRLTVL.